The 17 T cell receptor beta chains listed next were all sequenced from one sample in a study of blood T cell repertoires in COVID-19 (dated by TCRdb to about 2020). Library preparation employed the immunoSEQ multiplex PCR assay. This is the immuneACCESS table as TCRdb keeps it, with only in-frame sequences that have V and J called. A part of the clones is gone; compared with another copy, unresolved V genes explain less than half, and the rest is unexplained. This sample has under 250,000 clones in its table, and roughly four fifths of those were observed once. 3.4% of the sample lies in the top ten. The specimen was peripheral blood. These receptors came from a woman under 30 with acute or convalescent COVID-19.

This sequence joins TRBV24-1 and TRBJ2-3; 11 bases line up with TRBD2. Germline V lookup: CDR1 KGHDR, CDR2 SFDVKD. CDR3 length equals 17 residues. Unmatched junction bases numbered 8, after V lost 5 bases and J lost 2 bases. CDR3 DNA sequence: TGTGCCACCAGTGGCCGGACTAGCGGGTCGGACACAGATACGCAGTATTTT. It specifies CATSGRTSGSDTDTQYF.

CDR3 coding DNA: TGCGCCAGCAGCTTGGCCAGAAACAATGAGCAGTTCTTC. Translating gives CASSLARNNEQFF. V is TRBV5-1 and J is TRBJ2-1; the D is unclear. V was trimmed by 0 bases and J by 5 bases, leaving 6 bases between them. The CDR3 runs 13 residues. Germline V lookup: CDR1 SGHRS, CDR2 YFSETQ.

This chain connects TRBV10-3 to TRBJ1-2, with 7 bases aligning to TRBD1. This CDR3 is 13 amino acids long. Germline assignment: CDR1 ENHRY and CDR2 SYGVKD. V lost 7 bases, J lost 6 bases, and 8 bases stayed unmatched. The CDR3 region is CAITAGGLDGYTF. CDR3 sequence (DNA): TGTGCCATCACGGCAGGGGGTTTGGATGGCTACACCTTC.

A remark on this clone: Other DNA variants within this sample encode the same CDR3. The chain uses TRBV28 and TRBJ1-3, with D uncertain. The germline V gene encodes CDR1 MDHEN and CDR2 SYDVKM. The CDR3 is made up of 11 amino acids. V lost 5 bases, J lost 4 bases, and 3 bases lay in between. This CDR3 is CASSLGNTIYF. In nucleotides, the CDR3 is TGTGCCAGCAGTCTCGGAAACACCATATATTTT.

With respect to this clone: Other DNA sequences within the sample encode an identical CDR3. The chain uses TRBV18 and TRBJ2-2; D unresolved. Trimming removed 3 bases at V and 1 base at J, with 6 bases between. CDR3 length: 14 amino acids. The germline V gene has CDR1 KGHSH and CDR2 LQKENI. CDR3 DNA sequence: TGTGCCAGCTCACCTGGAGAGAACACCGGGGAGCTGTTTTTT. Encoded protein: CASSPGENTGELFF. Full variable domain (remainder filled in from reference TRBV18 and TRBJ2-2): NAGVMQNPRHLVRRRGQEARLRCSPMKGHSHVYWYRQLPEEGLKFMVYLQKENIIDESGMPKERFSAEFPKEGPSILRIQQVVRGDSAAYFCASSPGENTGELFFGEGSRLTVL.

The genes are TRBV7-6 and TRBJ2-1; a possible D gene is TRBD2 (6 bases). The CDR3 runs to 15 residues. Germline-derived CDR1 and CDR2 are SGHVS and FNYEAQ. The V end lost 1 base, the J end lost 3 bases, and 10 bases lay between the germline ends. DNA for the CDR3: TGTGCCAGCAGCTTAGTGACGGGAGTCTACAATGAGCAGTTCTTC. Amino acids: CASSLVTGVYNEQFF.

This chain uses TRBV24-1 with TRBJ2-5, with 10 bases that match TRBD2. Trimming at V came to 0 bases and at J to 3 bases, leaving 0 bases not matched to a gene. CDR1 and CDR2 (germline): KGHDR, SFDVKD. The CDR3 spans 15 residues. The CDR3 nucleotides are TGTGCCACCAGTGATTTGGGACTAGCGGAAGAGACCCAGTACTTC. Translation: CATSDLGLAEETQYF.

V usage is TRBV7-9 and J usage is TRBJ2-7, with TRBD2 matching over 8 bases. Germline loops: CDR1 SEHNR, CDR2 FQNEAQ (reference sequence). V dropped 3 bases and J dropped 4; count of bases not matched to a gene: 11. The CDR3 loop spans 16 amino acids. The CDR3 sequence: CASSFPEAGAKYEQYF. In nucleotides, the CDR3 is TGTGCCAGCAGCTTCCCCGAAGCGGGAGCCAAGTACGAGCAGTACTTC.

This chain links TRBV6-5 with TRBJ2-5; 8 bases fit TRBD2. This CDR3 has 14 residues. Per germline, CDR1 MNHEY and CDR2 SVGAGI. V trimming: 8 bases; J trimming: 4 bases; junction bases outside the gene matches: 9. DNA of the CDR3: TGTGCCAGCTGGACTAGCCAGCTTGGAGAGACCCAGTACTTC. Protein: CASWTSQLGETQYF.

The rearrangement joins TRBV9 to TRBJ2-3, with D possibly TRBD2 on 6 matching bases. V lost 0 bases and J 6 bases, leaving 14 bases between the germline ends. Germline values: CDR1 SGDLS, CDR2 YYNGEE. The CDR3 is 15 residues long. This CDR3 reads CASSVGVAAVDTQYF. DNA of the CDR3: TGTGCCAGCAGCGTAGGGGTAGCGGCGGTGGATACGCAGTATTTT.

The V gene is TRBV19, the J gene TRBJ2-7; D may be TRBD1 (6 bases). Germline CDR1 is LNHDA and CDR2 is SQIVND (reference sequence). Trimming pared 6 bases from V and 4 bases from J, leaving 13 bases between. The CDR3 covers 13 residues. CDR3 region: CASSRGQIYEQYF. The CDR3 region has the DNA TGTGCCAGTAGCAGAGGACAGATATACGAGCAGTACTTC.

The rearrangement links TRBV6-6 to TRBJ2-7; D is unresolved. The CDR3 is 14 residues long. In germline, CDR1 is MNHNY, CDR2 SVGAGI (reference sequence). V lost 2 bases and J 2 bases, leaving 10 bases between the germline ends. The CDR3, as DNA: TGTGCCAGCAGTTACAGTGGTAGCACCTACGAGCAGTACTTC. Translated: CASSYSGSTYEQYF.

This rearrangement joins TRBV7-6 to TRBJ2-7; 7 bases align to TRBD1. The CDR3 length is 14 residues. Trimming removed 5 bases from V and 2 bases from J; junction bases left unmatched: 6. Germline CDR1 and CDR2: SGHVS and FNYEAQ. The CDR3 nucleotides read TGTGCCAGCAGCCCTAGACAGGGAGCCTACGAGCAGTACTTC. Protein product: CASSPRQGAYEQYF.

Comments on this clone: The sample contains more than one DNA sequence encoding this CDR3. The gene calls are TRBV30 and TRBJ2-7; perhaps TRBD1 as D (5 bases). V lost 0 bases, J lost 4 bases, and 7 bases lay in between. The length of the CDR3 is 12 residues. Germline assignment: CDR1 GTSNPN and CDR2 SVGIG (reference sequence). The CDR3 region is CAWSVRGYEQYF. In DNA form, the CDR3 reads TGTGCCTGGAGTGTAAGGGGTTACGAGCAGTACTTC.

This clone was detected a few times. The chain recombines TRBV18 with TRBJ1-2; 8 bases match TRBD1. Germline loops: CDR1 KGHSH, CDR2 LQKENI. This CDR3 spans 15 amino acids. With V trimmed by 3 bases and J by 3 bases, 6 bases remained unmatched. The CDR3 protein is CASSPADRVDYGYTF. Here the CDR3 DNA reads TGTGCCAGCTCACCGGCGGACAGGGTTGACTATGGCTACACCTTC.

The V gene is TRBV6-5, the J gene TRBJ2-7; 12 bases fit TRBD2. The CDR3 is made up of 13 amino acids. Germline V gene sequence: CDR1 MNHEY, CDR2 SVGAGI. V was clipped by 7 bases and J by 5 bases; unmatched bases: 3. CDR3 amino acids: CASKTSGSHEQYF. The DNA of the CDR3 is TGTGCCAGCAAGACTAGCGGGAGCCACGAGCAGTACTTC.

The V and J genes are TRBV6-2 or TRBV6-3 and TRBJ2-7, with 11 bases fitting TRBD2. J was trimmed by 1 base and V by 6 bases; bases with no gene match: 8. The CDR3 has 16 residues. Germline assignment: CDR1 MNHEY and CDR2 SVGEGT. CDR3 sequence (DNA): TGTGCCAGCAGCTTATCCGGGACTAGCGGTTCCTACGAGCAGTACTTC. Protein sequence: CASSLSGTSGSYEQYF.